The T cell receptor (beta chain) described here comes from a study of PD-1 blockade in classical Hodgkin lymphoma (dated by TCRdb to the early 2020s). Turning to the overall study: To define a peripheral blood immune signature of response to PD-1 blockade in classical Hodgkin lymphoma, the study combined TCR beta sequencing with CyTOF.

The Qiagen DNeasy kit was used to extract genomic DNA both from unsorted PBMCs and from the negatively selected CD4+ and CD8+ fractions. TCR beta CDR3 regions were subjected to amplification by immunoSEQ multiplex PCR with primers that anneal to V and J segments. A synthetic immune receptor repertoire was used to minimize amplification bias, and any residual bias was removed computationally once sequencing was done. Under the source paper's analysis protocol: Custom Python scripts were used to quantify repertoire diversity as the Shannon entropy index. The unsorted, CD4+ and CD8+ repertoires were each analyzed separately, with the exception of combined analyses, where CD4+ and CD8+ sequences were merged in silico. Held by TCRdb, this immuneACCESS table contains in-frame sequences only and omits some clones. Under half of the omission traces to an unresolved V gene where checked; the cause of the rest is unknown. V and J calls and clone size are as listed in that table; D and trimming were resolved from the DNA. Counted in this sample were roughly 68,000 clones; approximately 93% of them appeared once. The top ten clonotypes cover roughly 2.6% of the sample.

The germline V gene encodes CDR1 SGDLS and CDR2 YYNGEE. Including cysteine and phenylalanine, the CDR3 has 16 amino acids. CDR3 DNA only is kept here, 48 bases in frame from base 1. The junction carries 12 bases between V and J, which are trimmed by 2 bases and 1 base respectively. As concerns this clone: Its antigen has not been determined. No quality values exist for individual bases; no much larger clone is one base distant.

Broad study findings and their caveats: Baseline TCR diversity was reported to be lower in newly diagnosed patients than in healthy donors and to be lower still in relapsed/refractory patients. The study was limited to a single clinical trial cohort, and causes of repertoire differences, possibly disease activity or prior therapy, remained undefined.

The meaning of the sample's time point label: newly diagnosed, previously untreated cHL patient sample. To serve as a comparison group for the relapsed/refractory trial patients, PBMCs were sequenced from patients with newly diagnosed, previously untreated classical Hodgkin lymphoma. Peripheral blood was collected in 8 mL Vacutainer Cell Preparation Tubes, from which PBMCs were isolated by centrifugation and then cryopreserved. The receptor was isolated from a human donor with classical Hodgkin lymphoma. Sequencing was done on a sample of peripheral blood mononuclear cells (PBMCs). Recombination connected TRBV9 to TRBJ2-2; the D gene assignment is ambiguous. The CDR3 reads CASSVSPGGNTGELFF. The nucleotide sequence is TGTGCCAGCAGCGTTTCCCCGGGCGGGAACACCGGGGAGCTGTTTTTT.